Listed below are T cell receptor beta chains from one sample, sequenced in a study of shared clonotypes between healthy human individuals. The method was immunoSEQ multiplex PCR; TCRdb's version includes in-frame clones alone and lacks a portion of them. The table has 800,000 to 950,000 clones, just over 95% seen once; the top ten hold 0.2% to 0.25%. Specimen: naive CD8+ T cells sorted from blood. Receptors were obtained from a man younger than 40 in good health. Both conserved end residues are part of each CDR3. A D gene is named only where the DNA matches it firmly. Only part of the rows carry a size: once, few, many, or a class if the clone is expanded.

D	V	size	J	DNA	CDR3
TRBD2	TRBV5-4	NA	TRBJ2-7	TGTGCCAGCAGCTTGGGGACTAGCGGGAACTACGAGCAGTACTTC	CASSLGTSGNYEQYF
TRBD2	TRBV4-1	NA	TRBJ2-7	TGCGCCAGCAGCCTTATGCCGACTAGCGGGGGATCCTACGAGCAGTACTTC	CASSLMPTSGGSYEQYF
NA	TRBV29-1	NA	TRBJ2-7	TGCAGCGTTGTAAGCCCGGACAACTACGAGCAGTACTTC	CSVVSPDNYEQYF
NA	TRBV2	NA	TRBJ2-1	TGTTCGACCCCCCGGAGCTCCTACAATGAGCAGTTCTTC	CSTPRSSYNEQFF
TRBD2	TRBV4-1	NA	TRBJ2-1	TGCGCCAGCAGCCAAGCTATCCAAGCGGGAGGGGTGCAGTTCTTC	CASSQAIQAGGVQFF
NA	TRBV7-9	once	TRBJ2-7	TGTGCCAGCAGACCTACCCCTGGCTCCTACGAGCAGTACTTC	CASRPTPGSYEQYF
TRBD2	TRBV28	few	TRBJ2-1	TGTGCCAGCAGTTTACTAGCGGGTTACAATGAGCAGTTCTTC	CASSLLAGYNEQFF
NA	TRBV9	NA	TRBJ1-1	TGTGCCAGCAATTCAGACCGACCGAACACTGAAGCTTTCTTT	CASNSDRPNTEAFF
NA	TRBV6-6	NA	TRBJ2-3	TGTGCCAGCAGTTACGCGGCGATCGTCCTCACAGATACGCAGTATTTT	CASSYAAIVLTDTQYF
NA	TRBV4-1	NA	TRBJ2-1	TGCGCCAGCAGCCCCACGGGTGGCTCCTACAATGAGCAGTTCTTC	CASSPTGGSYNEQFF
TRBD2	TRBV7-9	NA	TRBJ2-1	TGTGCCAGCAGCTCGGTCCTGGGCACTAGCGGGAGTCGGCATGAGCAGTTCTTC	CASSSVLGTSGSRHEQFF
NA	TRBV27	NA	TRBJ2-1	TGTGCCAGCAGCACAGGGTGGGACAATGAGCAGTTCTTC	CASSTGWDNEQFF
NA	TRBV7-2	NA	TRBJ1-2	TGTGCCAGCAGCTCTCCGGTGGAGGGAGCCCCACTGAACTATGGCTACACCTTC	CASSSPVEGAPLNYGYTF
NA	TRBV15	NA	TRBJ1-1	TGTGCCACCGGGGAACAGGGTGCGAACACTGAAGCTTTCTTT	CATGEQGANTEAFF
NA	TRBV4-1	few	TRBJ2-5	TGCGCCAGCAGCTTTCGCAGGGATCGAGAGACCCAGTACTTC	CASSFRRDRETQYF
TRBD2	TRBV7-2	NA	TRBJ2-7	TGTGCCAGCAGCTTAGGAAATTTGGGGACTAGCGGGGTACGGCAGTACTTC	CASSLGNLGTSGVRQYF